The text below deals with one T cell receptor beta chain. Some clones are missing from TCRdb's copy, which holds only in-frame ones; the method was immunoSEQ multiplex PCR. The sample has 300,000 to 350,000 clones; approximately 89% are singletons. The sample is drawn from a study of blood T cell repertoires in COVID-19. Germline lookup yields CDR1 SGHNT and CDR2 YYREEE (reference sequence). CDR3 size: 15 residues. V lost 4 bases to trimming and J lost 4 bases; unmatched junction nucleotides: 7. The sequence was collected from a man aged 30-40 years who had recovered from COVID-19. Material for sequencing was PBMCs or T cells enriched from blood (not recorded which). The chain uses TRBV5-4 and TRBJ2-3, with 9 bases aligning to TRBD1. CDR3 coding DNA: TGTGCCAGCAGCCCAGGGACAGGGCCTCCAGATACGCAGTATTTT. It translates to CASSPGTGPPDTQYF.